The 20 T cell receptor beta chains listed next were all sequenced from one sample in a study of blood T cell repertoires in COVID-19 (TCRdb year 2020). Libraries came from the immunoSEQ multiplex PCR assay. TCRdb provides this immuneACCESS table in a form limited to in-frame rearrangements. Some clones are lacking; in checked studies, under half of them reflect an unresolved V gene, and why the rest are absent is not known. Recorded for this sample are about 130,000 clones; approximately 84% of them occurred a single time. Clones ranked in the top ten supply roughly 13% of the sample. Sequenced: peripheral blood. These receptors originate from a human donor in a cohort sampled during active COVID-19.

The rearrangement links TRBV24-1 to TRBJ2-7, with 7 bases fitting TRBD1. The CDR3 consists of 15 residues. The V segment lost 5 bases and the J segment 0 bases; nucleotides outside the gene matches: 6. Germline-derived CDR1 and CDR2 are KGHDR and SFDVKD. CDR3 bases: TGTGCCACCAGTGTCGACAGGGAGACCTCCTACGAGCAGTACTTC. It is translated as CATSVDRETSYEQYF.

For this clone: Other nucleotide sequences from this sample produce the same CDR3. The V and J genes are TRBV5-1 and TRBJ2-1, with 9 nucleotides matching TRBD2. J was trimmed by 3 bases and V by 0 bases; bases with no gene match: 1. Germline V gene data show CDR1 as SGHRS and CDR2 as YFSETQ. This CDR3 comprises 15 residues. CDR3 coding DNA: TGCGCCAGCAGCTTGGTAGCGGGGGACTACAATGAGCAGTTCTTC. This encodes CASSLVAGDYNEQFF.

CDR3 in amino acids: CASSQDSGPGWSYEQYF. DNA of the CDR3: TGTGCCAGCAGCCAAGATTCAGGGCCAGGATGGTCCTACGAGCAGTACTTC. This rearrangement joins TRBV3-1 (or the pseudogene TRBV3-2) to TRBJ2-7; maybe TRBD1 (5 bases). V was trimmed by 0 bases and J by 1 base, leaving 16 bases between them. The CDR3 loop spans 17 amino acids. In germline, CDR1 is LGHDT, CDR2 YNNKEL (reference sequence).

This chain joins TRBV6-1 and TRBJ2-3; TRBD2 is a possible D gene (6 bases). The V end lost 0 bases, the J end lost 6 bases, and 10 bases lay between the germline ends. The CDR3 loop spans 14 amino acids. Germline CDR1 and CDR2: MNHNS and SASEGT. The CDR3: CASSEALRGDTQYF. The CDR3 region has the DNA TGTGCCAGCAGTGAAGCGCTTCGGGGGGATACGCAGTATTTT.

The chain recombines TRBV19 with TRBJ1-2; D perhaps matches TRBD1 (5 bases). The CDR3 spans 13 residues. Germline V gene sequence: CDR1 LNHDA, CDR2 SQIVND (reference sequence). Between the trimmed V and J ends, which lost 5 bases and 3 bases, there was a span of 10 bases. CDR3 nucleotides: TGTGCCAGTAGTCCCGAGACAGACTATGGCTACACCTTC. It codes for CASSPETDYGYTF.

The chain is built from TRBV3-1 (or the pseudogene TRBV3-2) and TRBJ1-3, with D perhaps TRBD1 (5 bases). The germline V and J ends were trimmed by 1 base and 12 bases, with 16 bases remaining between them. The germline V gene has CDR1 LGHDT and CDR2 YNNKEL (reference sequence). This CDR3 has 14 residues. Here the CDR3 DNA reads TGTGCCAGCAGCCAAGTCCAGGGCTTCGAGATCATATATTTT. Translation: CASSQVQGFEIIYF.

The chain uses TRBV4-2 and TRBJ2-2; a possible D gene is TRBD2 (5 bases). In germline, CDR1 is LGHNA, CDR2 YNFKEQ. The CDR3 has 16 residues. The V gene lost 4 bases and the J gene lost 6 bases, with 18 bases spanning the gap. Here the CDR3 reads CASSPVRSGWAGELFF. The DNA for the CDR3 is TGTGCCAGCAGCCCAGTTCGCTCGGGGTGGGCCGGGGAGCTGTTTTTT.

In this sample, this clone turned up a few times. The chain couples TRBV14 to TRBJ1-6; weak D call: TRBD1 (5 bases). CDR1 SGHDN and CDR2 FVKESK come from the germline V gene. Trimming took off 8 bases at V and 7 bases at J, with 15 bases between the two ends. This CDR3 spans 14 amino acids. The CDR3 sequence: CASGKGIPNSPLHF. The CDR3 DNA reads as TGTGCCAGCGGCAAGGGGATACCCAATTCACCCCTCCACTTT.

V and J are TRBV30 and TRBJ2-7; D possibly corresponds to TRBD1 (6 bases). The CDR3 runs 16 residues. The ends were cut back, 2 bases at V and 7 bases at J, with 24 bases in the middle. The germline V gene has CDR1 GTSNPN and CDR2 SVGIG (reference sequence). The DNA for the CDR3 is TGTGCCTGGAGTAGAACCTCGGGACATGGGTCATGGGAGCAGTACTTC. Protein product: CAWSRTSGHGSWEQYF.

This rearrangement joins TRBV5-1 to TRBJ2-7; 7 bases map to TRBD1. The CDR3 has 15 residues. CDR1 is SGHRS and CDR2 is YFSETQ in the germline V gene. The ends lost 4 bases at V and 2 bases at J; junction bases unmatched: 9. The CDR3 reads CASSPAGGRTYEQYF. CDR3 bases: TGCGCCAGCAGCCCAGCAGGGGGTAGGACCTACGAGCAGTACTTC.

The chain joins TRBV2 to TRBJ2-1; 10 nucleotides agree with TRBD1. The CDR3 extends over 16 amino acids. Germline V gene lookup returns CDR1 SNHLY and CDR2 FYNNEI. The J segment lost 3 bases and the V segment lost 3 bases, leaving 5 bases of the junction unmatched. The CDR3 spells CASSDPRDRGYNEQFF. The CDR3 DNA follows: TGTGCCAGCAGTGACCCCCGGGACAGGGGCTACAATGAGCAGTTCTTC.

The CDR3 bases are TGTGCCAGTAGTATAGGTGGGGGGACCTACGAGCAGTACTTC. This sequence encodes CASSIGGGTYEQYF. The rearrangement uses TRBV19 and TRBJ2-7, with D perhaps TRBD2 (6 bases). Trimming left V 1 base short and J 2 bases short, with 9 bases between. CDR1 is LNHDA and CDR2 is SQIVND in the germline V gene (reference sequence). The CDR3 is 14 amino acids.

Only a few counts were recorded for this clone. DNA for the CDR3: TGTGCCAGCAGTCCAGGGTACTACGAGCAGTACTTC. The encoded protein is CASSPGYYEQYF. The genes are TRBV2 and TRBJ2-7; maybe TRBD1 (5 bases). This CDR3 contains 12 residues. V was shortened by 5 bases and J by 3 bases, with 8 bases between the two germline ends. In germline, CDR1 is SNHLY, CDR2 FYNNEI.

The V gene is TRBV6-1, the J gene TRBJ1-1; D is ambiguous. The CDR3 loop spans 16 amino acids. Trimming removed 1 base from V and 1 base from J, with 13 bases in between. The V gene's germline CDR1 is MNHNS and CDR2 SASEGT. The CDR3 sequence: CASSEGYGLPNTEAFF. In nucleotides, the CDR3 is TGTGCCAGCAGTGAAGGTTATGGGCTACCGAACACTGAAGCTTTCTTT.

The chain joins TRBV2 to TRBJ2-7; 12 bases line up with TRBD2. In germline, CDR1 is SNHLY, CDR2 FYNNEI. This CDR3 comprises 15 residues. V shed 4 bases, J shed 7 bases, and the junction held 8 bases outside the gene matches. CDR3 in amino acids: CASSGLAGARGEQYF. The DNA of the CDR3 is TGTGCCAGCAGTGGACTAGCGGGGGCCAGGGGGGAGCAGTACTTC.

The V and J genes are TRBV3-1 (or the pseudogene TRBV3-2) and TRBJ1-1; unclear D gene. Germline values: CDR1 LGHDT, CDR2 YNNKEL (reference sequence). Trimming pared 0 bases from V and 5 bases from J, leaving 13 bases between. The length of the CDR3 is 15 residues. The CDR3 region is CASSQDLYTGTEAFF. CDR3 bases: TGTGCCAGCAGCCAAGATCTTTACACGGGGACTGAAGCTTTCTTT.

V and J are TRBV21-1 and TRBJ2-1; the table's D call of TRBD2 was not tested on the DNA. TRBV21-1 is given as a pseudogene. There are 19 residues in the CDR3. The CDR3 sequence is CASSKQVPRLAGEDNEQFF. The CDR3 region has the DNA TGTGCCAGCAGCAAGCAGGTACCCCGACTAGCGGGAGAGGACAATGAGCAGTTCTTC.

For the CDR3, the DNA is TGTGCCAGCAGCTCTGGACAGACAACTAATGAAAAACTGTTTTTT. Amino acid sequence: CASSSGQTTNEKLFF. The chain has TRBV7-9 and TRBJ1-4; weak D call: TRBD1 (6 bases). The CDR3 has 15 residues. V was trimmed by 4 bases and J by 0 bases, leaving 9 bases between them. The germline V gene encodes CDR1 SEHNR and CDR2 FQNEAQ (reference sequence). The complete variable domain, with remaining parts taken from reference TRBV7-9 and TRBJ1-4, reads DTGVSQNPRHKITKRGQNVTFRCDPISEHNRLYWYRQTLGQGPEFLTYFQNEAQLEKSRLLSDRFSAERPKGSFSTLEIQRTEQGDSAMYLCASSSGQTTNEKLFFGSGTQLSVL.

The V and J genes are TRBV5-1 and TRBJ1-1, with TRBD1 as a possible D gene (6 bases). There are 15 residues in the CDR3. From germline, CDR1 is SGHRS and CDR2 YFSETQ. The germline V and J ends were trimmed by 1 base and 1 base, with 11 bases remaining between them. In DNA, the CDR3 is TGCGCCAGCAGCTTGCGGCCCAGGGGGAACACTGAAGCTTTCTTT. This translates into CASSLRPRGNTEAFF.

This clone appeared a few times. This chain joins TRBV29-1 and TRBJ2-2, with D unresolved. CDR1 and CDR2 from the germline V gene are SQVTM and ANQGSEA. The CDR3 loop spans 14 amino acids. Trimming took off 0 bases at V and 1 base at J, with 6 bases between the two ends. CDR3 residues: CSVEEAENTGELFF. DNA of the CDR3: TGCAGCGTTGAAGAGGCAGAGAACACCGGGGAGCTGTTTTTT.